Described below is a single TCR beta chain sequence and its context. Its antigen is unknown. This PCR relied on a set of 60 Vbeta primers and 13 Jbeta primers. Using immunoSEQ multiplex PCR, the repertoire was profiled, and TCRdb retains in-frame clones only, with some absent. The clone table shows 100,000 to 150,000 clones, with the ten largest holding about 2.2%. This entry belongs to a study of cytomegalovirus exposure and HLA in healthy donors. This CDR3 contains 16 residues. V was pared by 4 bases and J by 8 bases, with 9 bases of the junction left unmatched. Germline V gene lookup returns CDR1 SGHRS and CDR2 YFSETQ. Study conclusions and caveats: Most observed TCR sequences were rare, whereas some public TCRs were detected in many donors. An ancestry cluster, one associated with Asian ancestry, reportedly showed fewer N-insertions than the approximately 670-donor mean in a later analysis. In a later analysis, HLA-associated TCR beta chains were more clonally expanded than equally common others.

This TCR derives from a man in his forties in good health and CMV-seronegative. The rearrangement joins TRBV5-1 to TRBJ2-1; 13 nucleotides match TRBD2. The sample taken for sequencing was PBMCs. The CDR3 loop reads CASSPTGTSGEDEQFF. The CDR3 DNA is TGCGCCAGCAGCCCAACCGGGACTAGCGGGGAAGATGAGCAGTTCTTC.